The 25 T cell receptor beta chains listed next were all sequenced from one sample in a study of blood T cell repertoires in COVID-19. Sequencing used immunoSEQ multiplex PCR; TCRdb keeps in-frame clones, though not all of them. Among under 250,000 clones, about 88% were seen once, and the ten largest hold around 0.72%. The sequencing input was peripheral blood. All receptors derive from a middle-aged man with acute or convalescent COVID-19.

The chain carries TRBV3-1 (or the pseudogene TRBV3-2) and TRBJ2-5; D not certain. In germline, CDR1 is LGHDT, CDR2 YNNKEL (reference sequence). This CDR3 region has 13 residues. With 6 bases removed from V and 4 bases from J, the gap between germline ends came to 12 bases. The CDR3 coding sequence is TGTGCCAGCAGTCCGAAATCGGGAGAGACCCAGTACTTC. Translation: CASSPKSGETQYF.

This sequence joins TRBV24-1 and TRBJ1-1; tentative D call: TRBD1 (6 bases). The CDR3 length is 13 residues. The germline V and J ends were trimmed by 3 bases and 4 bases, with 8 bases remaining between them. CDR1 is KGHDR and CDR2 is SFDVKD in the germline V gene. The CDR3 sequence: CATSDVGATEAFF. In DNA, the CDR3 is TGTGCCACCAGTGATGTGGGGGCCACTGAAGCTTTCTTT.

The CDR3 reads CASTGQGGTEAFF. As DNA, the CDR3 is TGTGCCAGCACTGGACAGGGAGGGACTGAAGCTTTCTTT. The chain joins TRBV4-2 to TRBJ1-1; 8 bases align to TRBD1. Losses at the gene ends were 7 bases for V and 5 bases for J; bases not matched to a gene: 6. CDR3 length: 13 residues. In germline, CDR1 is LGHNA, CDR2 YNFKEQ.

The count of this clone is one. The V call is TRBV11-2, the J call TRBJ2-5, with D possibly being TRBD2 (5 bases). From germline, CDR1 is SGHAT and CDR2 FQNNGV. V lost 7 bases and J lost 2, with 17 bases in between. This CDR3 region has 15 residues. The DNA of the CDR3 is TGTGCCAGCAACCAACAGTCGACGGGGCAAGAGACCCAGTACTTC. Amino acid sequence: CASNQQSTGQETQYF.

This clone was observed once. CDR3 bases: TGTGCCAGCAGCCAAGATCTTGGGACTAGCGGGAGGGCCGTGTACGAGCAGTACTTC. This encodes CASSQDLGTSGRAVYEQYF. This chain connects TRBV3-1 (or the pseudogene TRBV3-2) to TRBJ2-7; 16 nucleotides match TRBD2. This CDR3 is 19 amino acids long. V lost 0 bases to trimming and J lost 4 bases; unmatched junction nucleotides: 9. Germline assignment: CDR1 LGHDT and CDR2 YNNKEL (reference sequence).

V and J are TRBV4-1 and TRBJ2-3, with 8 positions matching TRBD1. The CDR3 runs to 16 residues. J lost 3 bases, V lost 3 bases, and 8 bases had no gene match. The V gene's germline CDR1 is MGHRA and CDR2 YSYEKL. Written as DNA, the CDR3 is TGCGCCAGCAGCCAGTACAGGGGGATCCAAACAGATACGCAGTATTTT. It encodes CASSQYRGIQTDTQYF.

This clone was picked up one time. Distinct nucleotide sequences in the sample also encode this CDR3. The chain joins TRBV30 to TRBJ1-5; 7 bases fit TRBD1. The germline gives CDR1 GTSNPN, CDR2 SVGIG (reference sequence). The length of the CDR3 is 15 residues. The V segment lost 3 bases and the J segment 0 bases; nucleotides outside the gene matches: 5. Written as DNA, the CDR3 is TGTGCCTGGAGCACAGGGGATTATAGCAATCAGCCCCAGCATTTT. Encoded protein: CAWSTGDYSNQPQHF.

The chain recombines TRBV6-5 with TRBJ2-7; maybe TRBD2 (5 bases). The CDR3 length is 15 residues. CDR1 is MNHEY, CDR2 SVGAGI, per germline. V gave up 2 bases and J gave up 2 bases, with 13 bases separating them. In DNA, the CDR3 is TGTGCCAGCAGTTACGGGGTGGACTTCACCTACGAGCAGTACTTC. This encodes CASSYGVDFTYEQYF.

The V gene is TRBV4-1, the J gene TRBJ2-6; D ambiguous. V shed 5 bases and J shed 4 bases, with 9 bases lying between them. CDR3 size: 14 residues. Germline loops: CDR1 MGHRA, CDR2 YSYEKL. CDR3 sequence: CASSSGWGANVLTF. In DNA, the CDR3 is TGCGCCAGCAGCTCAGGTTGGGGGGCCAACGTCCTGACTTTC.

In DNA, the CDR3 is TGTGCCAGCAGCCCCGGGACAGTTTATGGCTACACCTTC. It yields the protein CASSPGTVYGYTF. The chain uses TRBV5-4 and TRBJ1-2, with 7 bases aligning to TRBD1. The trim removed 4 bases at V and 5 bases at J, leaving 5 bases unmatched. This CDR3 contains 13 residues. Germline CDR1 and CDR2: SGHNT and YYREEE (reference sequence). Full variable domain (rest looked up from reference TRBV5-4 and TRBJ1-2): ETGVTQSPTHLIKTRGQQVTLRCSSQSGHNTVSWYQQALGQGPQFIFQYYREEENGRGNFPPRFSGLQFPNYSSELNVNALELDDSALYLCASSPGTVYGYTFGSGTRLTVV.

This rearrangement joins TRBV30 to TRBJ2-1; unclear D gene. The germline V and J ends were trimmed by 7 bases and 3 bases, with 10 bases remaining between them. Germline V CDR1 and CDR2: GTSNPN, SVGIG (reference sequence). This CDR3 comprises 12 residues. The CDR3 bases are TGTGCCTTTAGAAGCTACTACAATGAGCAGTTCTTC. Amino acid sequence: CAFRSYYNEQFF.

J is TRBJ1-6 and V is TRBV30; tentatively, D is TRBD1 (5 bases). Germline loops: CDR1 GTSNPN, CDR2 SVGIG (reference sequence). The CDR3 runs to 13 residues. Trimming took 7 bases from V and 10 from J, leaving 17 bases between them. The CDR3 nucleotides read TGTGCCTCGATCCGTGACAGTGCCTCACCCCTCCACTTT. This gives the protein CASIRDSASPLHF. The variable domain in full, completed from reference TRBV30 and TRBJ1-6, reads SQTIHQWPATLVQPVGSPLSLECTVEGTSNPNLYWYRQAAGRGLQLLFYSVGIGQISSEVPQNLSASRPQDRQFILSSKKLLLSDSGFYLCASIRDSASPLHFGNGTRLTVT.

The CDR3 bases are TGTGCCAGCAGCTTAGAGCCCGGGGAGCTGTTTTTT. Its translation is CASSLEPGELFF. The gene calls are TRBV7-3 and TRBJ2-2; D not resolved. V lost 2 bases to trimming and J lost 6 bases, with 4 bases between them. CDR3 size: 12 residues. CDR1 and CDR2 from the germline V gene are SGHTA and FQGTGA.

The chain uses TRBV3-1 (or the pseudogene TRBV3-2) and TRBJ2-5, with 8 positions matching TRBD2. J gave up 1 base and V 1 base, and 5 bases lay outside the gene matches. Per the germline V gene, CDR1 is LGHDT and CDR2 is YNNKEL (reference sequence). The CDR3 is 16 residues long. The CDR3 is CASSQAGGRRQETQYF. The CDR3 bases are TGTGCCAGCAGCCAAGCTGGCGGGAGGCGCCAAGAGACCCAGTACTTC.

This clone was counted between two and nine times. This sequence joins TRBV7-9 and TRBJ1-2; 8 bases match TRBD1. Trimming cost V 5 bases and J 6 bases; bases outside gene matches: 8. Germline-derived CDR1 and CDR2 are SEHNR and FQNEAQ (reference sequence). This CDR3 has 14 amino acids. CDR3: CASSVSGGAHGYTF. CDR3 DNA: TGTGCCAGCAGCGTCTCAGGGGGCGCGCATGGCTACACCTTC.

This clone occurred once. The rearrangement links TRBV7-8 to TRBJ2-7; TRBD1 matches at 10 bases. From germline, CDR1 is SGHVS and CDR2 FQNEAQ. The J segment lost 3 bases and the V segment lost 4 bases, leaving 12 bases of the junction unmatched. This CDR3 has 17 amino acids. The chain's CDR3 is CASSYRTGGPPDYEQYF. The CDR3 DNA is TGTGCCAGCAGCTACCGGACAGGGGGTCCTCCGGACTACGAGCAGTACTTC.

J is TRBJ2-1 and V is TRBV5-1; no reliable D call. V was clipped by 0 bases and J by 6 bases, with 10 bases between them. The CDR3 covers 14 residues. Germline-derived CDR1 and CDR2 are SGHRS and YFSETQ. CDR3 nucleotide sequence: TGCGCCAGCAGCTTGGATTCAGAATCCAATGAGCAGTTCTTC. Translating it yields CASSLDSESNEQFF.

This chain links TRBV21-1 with TRBJ1-2; no check of the table's D call, TRBD1, against the DNA was made. TRBV21-1 is tagged as a pseudogene. The CDR3 spans 16 residues. The CDR3 nucleotides are TGTGCCAGCAGAGCTGGCCCCGACAGGGGTAGCTATGGCTACACCTTC. Translating it yields CASRAGPDRGSYGYTF.

The J gene is TRBJ1-2, the V gene TRBV5-1, with 12 bases aligning to TRBD1. CDR3 length: 15 residues. Germline V gene sequence: CDR1 SGHRS, CDR2 YFSETQ. J was trimmed by 8 bases and V by 3 bases; bases with no gene match: 8. The chain's CDR3 is CASSSQGQGARGYTF. CDR3 bases: TGCGCCAGCAGCTCCCAGGGACAGGGGGCGCGCGGCTACACCTTC. Drawing the rest from reference TRBV5-1 and TRBJ1-2, the complete variable domain is KAGVTQTPRYLIKTRGQQVTLSCSPISGHRSVSWYQQTPGQGLQFLFEYFSETQRNKGNFPGRFSGRQFSNSRSEMNVSTLELGDSALYLCASSSQGQGARGYTFGSGTRLTVV.

There are a few counts of this clone. V is TRBV3-1 (or the pseudogene TRBV3-2) and J is TRBJ2-5, with D possibly TRBD1 on 5 matching bases. The CDR3 consists of 13 residues. In germline, CDR1 is LGHDT, CDR2 YNNKEL (reference sequence). The V end lost 3 bases, the J end lost 9 bases, and 14 bases lay between the germline ends. CDR3: CASSQVASRAQYF. CDR3 bases: TGTGCCAGCAGCCAGGTAGCAAGCAGGGCCCAGTACTTC.

The chain joins TRBV11-2 to TRBJ1-5; TRBD1 might be the D (5 bases). Trimming removed 0 bases at V and 4 bases at J, with 10 bases between. Germline CDR1 reads SGHAT; CDR2 reads FQNNGV. CDR3 length equals 15 residues. CDR3 protein: CASSLDRGSNQPQHF. The CDR3 nucleotides are TGTGCCAGCAGCTTAGATCGGGGGAGTAATCAGCCCCAGCATTTT.

This chain uses TRBV6-6 with TRBJ1-1, with a possible D match to TRBD1 (5 bases). CDR3 length: 10 residues. CDR1 and CDR2 from the germline V gene are MNHNY and SVGAGI (reference sequence). Trimming removed 11 bases from V and 5 bases from J, with 9 bases in between. The CDR3 loop reads CAAGRTEAFF. CDR3 DNA: TGTGCCGCGGGACGGACTGAAGCTTTCTTT.

The V gene is TRBV19, the J gene TRBJ1-2; perhaps TRBD1 as D (6 bases). The germline gives CDR1 LNHDA, CDR2 SQIVND (reference sequence). CDR3 length equals 14 residues. Trimming took off 4 bases at V and 4 bases at J, with 13 bases between the two ends. This chain's CDR3 is CASSKGTPRYGYTF. The CDR3 nucleotides read TGTGCCAGTAGTAAAGGGACACCTCGCTATGGCTACACCTTC. The full variable domain, completed using reference TRBV19 and TRBJ1-2, is DGGITQSPKYLFRKEGQNVTLSCEQNLNHDAMYWYRQDPGQGLRLIYYSQIVNDFQKGDIAEGYSVSREKKESFPLTVTSAQKNPTAFYLCASSKGTPRYGYTFGSGTRLTVV.

This chain joins TRBV5-1 and TRBJ2-5, with D perhaps matching TRBD1 (6 bases). The CDR3 extends over 14 amino acids. Between the trimmed V and J ends, which lost 3 bases and 4 bases, there was a span of 13 bases. Germline assignment: CDR1 SGHRS and CDR2 YFSETQ. The CDR3 reads CASSSSQGLETQYF. CDR3 nucleotide sequence: TGCGCCAGCAGCTCGTCCCAGGGGCTAGAGACCCAGTACTTC.

V gene TRBV29-1 combines with J gene TRBJ1-1; 7 positions agree with TRBD1. J was trimmed by 8 bases and V by 4 bases; bases with no gene match: 7. The CDR3 covers 12 residues. The V gene's germline CDR1 is SQVTM and CDR2 ANQGSEA. The CDR3 here is CSVVSGTEEAFF. The DNA of the CDR3 is TGCAGCGTTGTTAGTGGGACAGAAGAAGCTTTCTTT. Complete variable domain (other parts from reference TRBV29-1 and TRBJ1-1): SAVISQKPSRDICQRGTSLTIQCQVDSQVTMMFWYRQQPGQSLTLIATANQGSEATYESGFVIDKFPISRPNLTFSTLTVSNMSPEDSSIYLCSVVSGTEEAFFGQGTRLTVV.